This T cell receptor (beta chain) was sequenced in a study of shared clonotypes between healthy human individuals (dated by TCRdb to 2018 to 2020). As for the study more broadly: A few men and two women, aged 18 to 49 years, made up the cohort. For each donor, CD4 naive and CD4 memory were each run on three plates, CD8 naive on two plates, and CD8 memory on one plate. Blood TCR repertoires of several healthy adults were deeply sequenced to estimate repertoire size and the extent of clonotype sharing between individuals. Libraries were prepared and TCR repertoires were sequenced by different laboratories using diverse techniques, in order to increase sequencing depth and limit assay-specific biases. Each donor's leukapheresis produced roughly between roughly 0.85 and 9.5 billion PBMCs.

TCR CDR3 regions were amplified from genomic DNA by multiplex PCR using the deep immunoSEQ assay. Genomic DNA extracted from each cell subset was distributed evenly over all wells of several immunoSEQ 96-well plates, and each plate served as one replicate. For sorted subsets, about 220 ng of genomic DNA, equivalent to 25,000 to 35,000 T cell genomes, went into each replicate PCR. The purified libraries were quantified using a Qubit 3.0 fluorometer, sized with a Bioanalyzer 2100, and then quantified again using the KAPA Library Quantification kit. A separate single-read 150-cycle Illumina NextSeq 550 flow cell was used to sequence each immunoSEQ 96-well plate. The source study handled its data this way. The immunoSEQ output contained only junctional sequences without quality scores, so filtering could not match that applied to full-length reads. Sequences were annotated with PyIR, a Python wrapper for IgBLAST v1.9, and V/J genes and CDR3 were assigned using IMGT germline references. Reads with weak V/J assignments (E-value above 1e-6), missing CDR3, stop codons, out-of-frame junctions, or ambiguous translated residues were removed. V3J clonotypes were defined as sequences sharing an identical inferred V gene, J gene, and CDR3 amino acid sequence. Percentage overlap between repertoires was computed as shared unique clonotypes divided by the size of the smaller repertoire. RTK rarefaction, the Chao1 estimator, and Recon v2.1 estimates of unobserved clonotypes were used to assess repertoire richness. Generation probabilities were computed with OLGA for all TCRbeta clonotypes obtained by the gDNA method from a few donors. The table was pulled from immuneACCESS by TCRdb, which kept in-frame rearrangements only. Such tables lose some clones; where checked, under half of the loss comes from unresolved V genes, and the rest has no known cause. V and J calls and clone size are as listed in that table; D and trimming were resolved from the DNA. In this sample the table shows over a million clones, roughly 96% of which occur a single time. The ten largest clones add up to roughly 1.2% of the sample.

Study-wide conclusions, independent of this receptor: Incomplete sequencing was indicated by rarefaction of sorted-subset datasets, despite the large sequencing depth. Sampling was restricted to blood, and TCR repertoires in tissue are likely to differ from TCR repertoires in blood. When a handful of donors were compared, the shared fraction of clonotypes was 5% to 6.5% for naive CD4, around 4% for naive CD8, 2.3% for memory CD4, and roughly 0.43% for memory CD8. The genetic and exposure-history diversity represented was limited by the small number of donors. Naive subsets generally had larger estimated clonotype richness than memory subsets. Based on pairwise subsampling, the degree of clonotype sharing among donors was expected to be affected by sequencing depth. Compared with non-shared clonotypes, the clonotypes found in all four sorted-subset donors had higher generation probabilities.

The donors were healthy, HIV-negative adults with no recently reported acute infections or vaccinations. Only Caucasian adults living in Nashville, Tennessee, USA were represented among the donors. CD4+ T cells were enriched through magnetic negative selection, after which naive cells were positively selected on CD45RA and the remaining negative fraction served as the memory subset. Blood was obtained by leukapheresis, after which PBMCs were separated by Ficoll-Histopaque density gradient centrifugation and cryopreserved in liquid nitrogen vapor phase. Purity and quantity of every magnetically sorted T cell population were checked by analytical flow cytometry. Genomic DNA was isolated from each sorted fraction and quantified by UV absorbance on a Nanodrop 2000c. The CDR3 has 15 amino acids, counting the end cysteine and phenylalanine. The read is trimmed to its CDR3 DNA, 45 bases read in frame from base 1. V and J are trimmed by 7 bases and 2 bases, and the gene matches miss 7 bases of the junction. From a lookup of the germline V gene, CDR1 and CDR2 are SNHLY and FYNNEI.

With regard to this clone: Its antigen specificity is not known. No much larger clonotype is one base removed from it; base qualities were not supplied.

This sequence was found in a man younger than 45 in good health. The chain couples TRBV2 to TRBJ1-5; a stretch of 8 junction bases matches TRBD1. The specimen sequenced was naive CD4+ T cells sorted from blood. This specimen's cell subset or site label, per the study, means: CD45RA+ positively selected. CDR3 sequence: CASTLDRARNQPQHF. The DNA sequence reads TGTGCCAGCACGCTGGACAGGGCGCGCAATCAGCCCCAGCATTTT.